This T cell receptor (beta chain) was identified during a study of blood T cell repertoires in COVID-19. About the study: Sites across the United States, Italy and Spain contributed samples from acute and convalescent COVID-19. The cDNA or gDNA used as material had been derived from T cells, B-cell-depleted T cells, or PBMCs.

This CDR3 has 17 amino acids. CDR1 and CDR2 (germline): MNHEY, SMNVEV (reference sequence). V was pared by 2 bases and J by 4 bases, with 10 bases of the junction left unmatched. Original processing notes: Amplification of reference gene primers provided the estimated nucleated cell counts. Profiling relied on immunoSEQ multiplex PCR, and the TCRdb table lists in-frame clones only, not all of them. Clone size and V and J calls were adopted from that table, with D and trimming inferred from the DNA. The sample yields about 150,000 clones, less than 90% seen once. The sequencing sample was made of peripheral blood. This receptor was obtained from a man between 18 and 35 years old with active or convalescent COVID-19. This chain uses TRBV27 with TRBJ2-1, with 8 bases aligning to TRBD2. The DNA of the CDR3 is TGTGCCAGCAGTTTAGCGGGGGGCCCCCCTATTTACAATGAGCAGTTCTTC. Its protein is CASSLAGGPPIYNEQFF.